This T cell receptor beta chain was documented in a study of control samples from healthy donors and cancer patients. V lost 1 base, J lost 3 bases, and 13 bases lay in between. The CDR3 runs to 16 residues. Germline V lookup: CDR1 SGHRS, CDR2 YFSETQ. Some clones are missing from TCRdb's copy, which holds only in-frame ones; the method was immunoSEQ multiplex PCR. This repertoire shows roughly 170,000 clones, about nine tenths found once; its top ten account for 2%. Sequencing was carried out using blood. This chain uses TRBV5-1 with TRBJ2-2; TRBD2 is a possible D gene (6 bases). This receptor was taken from a middle-aged woman in good health. The DNA for the CDR3 is TGCGCCAGCAGCTTGTACGCGGGGTCCGACACCGGGGAGCTGTTTTTT. Protein product: CASSLYAGSDTGELFF.